The TCR beta chain under discussion was sequenced for a study of OX40 agonist ivuxolimab in advanced cancers. Background on the study: Patients treated during dose escalation were battling hepatocellular carcinoma, melanoma, renal cell or head and neck cancer.

Notes on the study in general: The average count of expanded clones was higher among CD8+ T cells than among CD4+. The study observed clonal expansion of CD4+ and CD8+ blood T cells by week 6 at 0.1 to 3.0 mg/kg. Antigens targeted by the expanded peripheral T cells were not determined.

As regards this clone: What it binds is unknown.

Only in-frame clones appear in the TCRdb table, and some are missing; sequencing was by immunoSEQ multiplex PCR. The sample includes roughly 70,000 clones, about 82% seen only once; the top ten take around 6.9%. This CDR3 is built from 15 residues. The germline V gene has CDR1 GTSNPN and CDR2 SVGIG (reference sequence). Trimming removed 4 bases at V and 6 bases at J, with 18 bases between. The sequenced sample was CD4+ or CD8+ T cells sorted from blood, obtained in a trial of the OX40 agonist ivuxolimab. The source is an adult with an advanced solid tumor such as melanoma, head and neck, liver or kidney cancer. The chain joins TRBV30 to TRBJ2-2; perhaps TRBD2 as D (7 bases). The CDR3 reads CAWTPSRGAAGELFF. CDR3 nucleotides: TGTGCCTGGACCCCTTCCCGGGGGGCTGCCGGGGAGCTGTTTTTT. The full variable domain, with the rest looked up from reference TRBV30 and TRBJ2-2, is SQTIHQWPATLVQPVGSPLSLECTVEGTSNPNLYWYRQAAGRGLQLLFYSVGIGQISSEVPQNLSASRPQDRQFILSSKKLLLSDSGFYLCAWTPSRGAAGELFFGEGSRLTVL.